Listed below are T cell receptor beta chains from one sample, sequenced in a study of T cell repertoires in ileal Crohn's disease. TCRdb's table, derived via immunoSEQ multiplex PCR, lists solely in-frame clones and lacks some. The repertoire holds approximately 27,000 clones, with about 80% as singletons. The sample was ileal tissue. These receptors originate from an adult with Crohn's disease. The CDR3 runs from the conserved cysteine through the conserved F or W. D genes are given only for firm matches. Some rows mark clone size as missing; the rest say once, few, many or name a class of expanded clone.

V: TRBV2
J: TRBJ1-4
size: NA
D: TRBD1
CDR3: CASSRDRVTTNEKLFF
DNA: TGTGCCAGCTCAAGAGACAGGGTAACAACTAATGAAAAACTGTTTTTT

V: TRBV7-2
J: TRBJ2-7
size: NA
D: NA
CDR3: CASRLDSSYEQYF
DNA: TGTGCCAGCAGGCTAGACAGCTCCTACGAGCAGTACTTC

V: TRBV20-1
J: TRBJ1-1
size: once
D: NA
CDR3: CSASTREKAFF
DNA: TGCAGTGCCTCGACTCGGGAGAAAGCTTTCTTT

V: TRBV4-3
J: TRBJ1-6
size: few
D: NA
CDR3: CASSRNRDFNSPLHF
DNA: TGCGCCAGCAGCCGCAACCGGGACTTTAATTCACCCCTCCACTTT

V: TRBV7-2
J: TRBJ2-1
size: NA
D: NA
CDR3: CASSLWAWVRNEQFF
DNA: TGTGCCAGCAGCTTATGGGCCTGGGTTAGGAATGAGCAGTTCTTC

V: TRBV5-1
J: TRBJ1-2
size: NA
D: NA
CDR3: CASSLDGQGKEGYTF
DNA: TGCGCCAGCAGCTTGGATGGTCAGGGGAAAGAAGGCTACACCTTC

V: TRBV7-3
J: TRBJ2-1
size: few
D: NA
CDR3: CASSPSGWSSYNEQFF
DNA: TGTGCCAGCAGCCCAAGCGGGTGGAGCTCCTACAATGAGCAGTTCTTC

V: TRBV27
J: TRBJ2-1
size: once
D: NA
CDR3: CASSLEGHSYNEQFF
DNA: TGTGCCAGCAGTTTAGAGGGACATTCCTACAATGAGCAGTTCTTC

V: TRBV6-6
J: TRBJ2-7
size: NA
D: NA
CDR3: CASSFRDEQYF
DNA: TGTGCCAGCAGTTTCCGGGACGAGCAGTACTTC

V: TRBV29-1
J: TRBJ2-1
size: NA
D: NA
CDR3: CSVGGAGVYNEQFF
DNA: TGCAGCGTTGGGGGGGCGGGAGTCTACAATGAGCAGTTCTTC

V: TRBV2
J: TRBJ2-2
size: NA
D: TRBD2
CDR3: CASRLTSGAHFGELFF
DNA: TGTGCCAGCAGGCTTACTAGCGGGGCCCACTTCGGGGAGCTGTTTTTT

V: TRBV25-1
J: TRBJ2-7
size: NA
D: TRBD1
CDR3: CASSEWDRDEQYF
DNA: TGTGCCAGCAGTGAATGGGACAGAGACGAGCAGTACTTC

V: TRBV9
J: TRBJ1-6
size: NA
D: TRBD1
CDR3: CASSVSRGLNSPLHF
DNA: TGTGCCAGCAGCGTCTCCAGGGGGCTGAATTCACCCCTCCACTTT

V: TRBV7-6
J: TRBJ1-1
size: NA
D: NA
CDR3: CASSSNWNTEAFF
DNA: TGTGCCAGCAGCAGCAATTGGAACACTGAAGCTTTCTTT

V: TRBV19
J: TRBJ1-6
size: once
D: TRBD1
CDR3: CASRSRTGANSPLHF
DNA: TGTGCCAGTAGGTCTCGGACAGGGGCGAATTCACCCCTCCACTTT

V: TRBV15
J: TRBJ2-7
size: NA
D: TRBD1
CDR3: CATSSGQFTQGWHEQYF
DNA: TGTGCCACCAGCAGCGGACAGTTCACACAGGGGTGGCACGAGCAGTACTTC

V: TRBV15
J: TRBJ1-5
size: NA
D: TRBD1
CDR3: CATSRRDRVNQPQHF
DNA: TGTGCCACCAGCAGGAGGGACAGAGTCAATCAGCCCCAGCATTTT

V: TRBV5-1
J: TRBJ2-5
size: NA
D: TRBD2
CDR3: CASSLIGSGGETQYF
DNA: TGCGCCAGCAGCTTGATCGGGAGCGGGGGTGAGACCCAGTACTTC

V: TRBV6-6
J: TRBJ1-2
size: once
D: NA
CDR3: CASSSGYGYTF
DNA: TGTGCCAGCAGTTCGGGGTATGGCTACACCTTC

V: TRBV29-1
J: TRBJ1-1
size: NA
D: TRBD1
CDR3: CSLRQGPGTEAFF
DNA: TGCAGCCTTCGACAGGGCCCGGGCACTGAAGCTTTCTTT

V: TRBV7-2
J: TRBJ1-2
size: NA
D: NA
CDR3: CASSSNRGGYTF
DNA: TGTGCCAGCAGCAGTAACCGGGGTGGCTACACCTTC

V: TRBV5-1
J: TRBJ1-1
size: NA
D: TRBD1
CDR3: CASSRRQGATEAFF
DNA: TGCGCCAGCAGCCGGAGACAGGGAGCCACTGAAGCTTTCTTT

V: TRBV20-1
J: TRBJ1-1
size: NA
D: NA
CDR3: CSGELQGQAFF
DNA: TGCAGTGGGGAACTACAGGGCCAAGCTTTCTTT

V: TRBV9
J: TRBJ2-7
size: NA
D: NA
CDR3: CASSAGTKRYEQYF
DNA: TGTGCCAGCAGCGCCGGGACAAAGAGATACGAGCAGTACTTC

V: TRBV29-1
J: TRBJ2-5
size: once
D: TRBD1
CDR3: CSAVIGQGGGTQYF
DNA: TGCAGCGCCGTTATCGGACAGGGCGGTGGGACCCAGTACTTC

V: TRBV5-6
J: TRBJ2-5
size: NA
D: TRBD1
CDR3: CASSLEDRVGVMETQYF
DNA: TGTGCCAGCAGCTTGGAGGACAGGGTCGGTGTAATGGAGACCCAGTACTTC

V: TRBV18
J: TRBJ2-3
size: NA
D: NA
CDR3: CASSYTITDTQYF
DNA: TGTGCCAGCTCATACACAATCACAGATACGCAGTATTTT

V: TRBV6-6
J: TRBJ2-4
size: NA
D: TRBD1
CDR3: CASRLSRDRVRNIQYF
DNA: TGTGCCAGCAGGTTGTCCCGGGACAGGGTGAGGAACATTCAGTACTTC

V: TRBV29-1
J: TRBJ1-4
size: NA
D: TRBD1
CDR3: CSGGDRGGEKLFF
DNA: TGCAGCGGGGGGGACAGGGGTGGCGAAAAACTGTTTTTT

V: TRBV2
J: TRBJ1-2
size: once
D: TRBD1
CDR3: CASSDRDRDGGYTF
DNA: TGTGCCAGCAGTGACCGGGACAGGGACGGCGGCTACACCTTC

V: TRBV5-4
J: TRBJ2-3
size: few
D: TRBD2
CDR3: CASSVTSGTDTQYF
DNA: TGTGCCAGCAGCGTGACTAGCGGCACAGATACGCAGTATTTT

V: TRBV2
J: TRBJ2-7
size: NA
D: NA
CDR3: CASSTQGYEQYF
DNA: TGTGCCAGCAGCACGCAGGGGTACGAGCAGTACTTC

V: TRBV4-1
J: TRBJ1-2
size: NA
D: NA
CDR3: CASSVQPLANYGYTF
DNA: TGCGCCAGCAGTGTACAGCCGTTAGCTAACTATGGCTACACCTTC

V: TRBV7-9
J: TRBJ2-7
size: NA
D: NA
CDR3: CASSGIKRPYEQYF
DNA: TGTGCCAGCAGCGGTATAAAGCGGCCCTACGAGCAGTACTTC

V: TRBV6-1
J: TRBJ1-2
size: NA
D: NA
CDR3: CASSRQDDYGYTF
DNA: TGTGCCAGCAGCCGACAGGATGACTATGGCTACACCTTC

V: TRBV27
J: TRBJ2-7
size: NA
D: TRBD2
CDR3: CASSSPRGGSGSIYEQYF
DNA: TGTGCCAGCAGTTCCCCCAGGGGAGGTAGCGGGAGTATCTACGAGCAGTACTTC

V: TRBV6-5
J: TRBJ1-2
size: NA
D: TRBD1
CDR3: CASRQGPQYGYTF
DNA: TGTGCCAGCAGACAGGGGCCACAATATGGCTACACCTTC

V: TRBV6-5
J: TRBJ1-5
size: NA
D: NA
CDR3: CASSYSAVYQPQHF
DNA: TGTGCCAGCAGTTACTCGGCAGTATATCAGCCCCAGCATTTT

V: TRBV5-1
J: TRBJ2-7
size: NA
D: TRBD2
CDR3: CASSHSGRAYEQYF
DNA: TGCGCCAGCAGCCATAGCGGGAGGGCCTACGAGCAGTACTTC

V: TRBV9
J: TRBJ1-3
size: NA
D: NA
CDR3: CASSVDGNTIYF
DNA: TGTGCCAGCAGCGTCGACGGGAACACCATATATTTT

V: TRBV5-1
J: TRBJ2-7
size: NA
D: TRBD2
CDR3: CASSLEGLAVEQYF
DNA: TGCGCCAGCAGCTTGGAGGGACTAGCGGTGGAGCAGTACTTC

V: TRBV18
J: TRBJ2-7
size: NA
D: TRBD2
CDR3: CASSSDSGLAGGEQYF
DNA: TGTGCCAGCTCTTCCGACTCCGGCCTAGCGGGAGGCGAGCAGTACTTC

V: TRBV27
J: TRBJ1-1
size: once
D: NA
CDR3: CAAWEAAPNTEAFF
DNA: TGTGCCGCCTGGGAAGCGGCACCGAACACTGAAGCTTTCTTT

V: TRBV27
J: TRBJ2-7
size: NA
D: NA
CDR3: CASSLQGTYEQYF
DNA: TGTGCCAGCAGTTTACAGGGCACCTACGAGCAGTACTTC

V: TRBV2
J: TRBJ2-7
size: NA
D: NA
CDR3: CASSGTAQSLPYEQYF
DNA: TGTGCCAGCAGTGGGACAGCTCAGTCCCTACCCTACGAGCAGTACTTC

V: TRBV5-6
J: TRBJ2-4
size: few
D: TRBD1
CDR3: CASSSLLQGTKNIQYF
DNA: TGTGCCAGCAGCTCTCTTTTACAGGGGACCAAAAACATTCAGTACTTC

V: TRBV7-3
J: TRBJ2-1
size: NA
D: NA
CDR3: CASSLNTYNEQFF
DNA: TGTGCCAGCAGCTTAAACACCTACAATGAGCAGTTCTTC

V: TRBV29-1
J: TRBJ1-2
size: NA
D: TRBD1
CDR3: CSVEDRGLVYGYTF
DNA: TGCAGCGTTGAAGACAGGGGGCTTGTCTATGGCTACACCTTC

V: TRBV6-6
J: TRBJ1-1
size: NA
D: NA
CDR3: CASSHSMNTEAFF
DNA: TGTGCCAGCAGTCATTCCATGAACACTGAAGCTTTCTTT

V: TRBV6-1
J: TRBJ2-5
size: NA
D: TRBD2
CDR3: CASTGNSGRGETQYF
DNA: TGTGCCAGCACGGGAAATAGCGGGAGAGGGGAGACCCAGTACTTC